These 7 T cell receptor beta chains were sequenced from one sample in a study of Graves' ophthalmopathy and Graves' hyperthyroidism. Transcripts of RNA were the source for amplifying TCR beta CDR3 regions. HTBI primers served in a first-round RT-PCR, which a second-round multiplex PCR followed. TCRdb recomputed calls from the multiplex PCR reads with MiXCR, one row per CDR3 protein. The data show about 620,000 distinct CDR3 sequences, over 20% seen once. Sample: peripheral blood. Receptor source: a young woman with stable Graves' hyperthyroidism. Some clones in this sample may be carry-over from other donors' samples.

This clonotype has at least ten counts. The V call is TRBV6-5, the J call TRBJ1-2, with TRBD1 matching over 7 bases. This CDR3 region has 16 residues. CDR1 MNHEY and CDR2 SVGAGI come from the germline V gene. V lost 6 bases and J lost 5; bases outside the gene matches: 15. The chain's CDR3 is CASSPTKTGHDYGYTF. The CDR3 DNA reads as TGTGCCAGCAGCCCAACCAAGACAGGGCATGATTATGGCTACACCTTC.

There are many counts of this clonotype. The CDR3 bases are TGTGCCAGCAGCTTATACCCTCGGCCGAACACCGGGGAGCTGTTTTTT. Its translation is CASSLYPRPNTGELFF. V and J are TRBV11-2 and TRBJ2-2; D call uncertain. Trimming cost V 2 bases and J 0 bases, with 10 bases left between them. Germline-derived CDR1 and CDR2 are SGHAT and FQNNGV. This CDR3 region has 16 residues.

This clonotype was detected a few times. The V call is TRBV6-1, the J call TRBJ1-6, with D hard to call. The CDR3 runs to 13 residues. Trimming removed 1 base at V and 9 bases at J, with 7 bases between. The germline gives CDR1 MNHNS, CDR2 SASEGT. The CDR3 region has the DNA TGTGCCAGCAGTGAAGGGATCGGTTCACCCCTCCACTTT. Translated, it gives CASSEGIGSPLHF.

This clonotype was seen repeatedly, ten times or more. The chain joins TRBV6-2 or TRBV6-3 to TRBJ2-7; the match to TRBD1 covers 8 bases. V shed 2 bases, J shed 4 bases, and the junction held 4 bases outside the gene matches. The CDR3 runs 14 residues. Germline CDR1 and CDR2: MNHEY and SVGEGT. This CDR3 reads CASSYAGQGYEQYF. CDR3 nucleotide sequence: TGTGCCAGCAGTTACGCCGGACAGGGATACGAGCAGTACTTC.

The rearrangement links TRBV28 to TRBJ1-3, with D tentatively TRBD1 (5 bases). Trimming stripped 3 bases from V and 11 bases from J, with 14 bases between. This CDR3 has 13 residues. CDR1 MDHEN and CDR2 SYDVKM come from the germline V gene. In DNA form, the CDR3 reads TGTGCCAGCAGTTTGATCGAAGGGGCGGCCATATATTTT. Translated, it gives CASSLIEGAAIYF. Full variable domain (rest looked up from reference TRBV28 and TRBJ1-3): DVKVTQSSRYLVKRTGEKVFLECVQDMDHENMFWYRQDPGLGLRLIYFSYDVKMKEKGDIPEGYSVSREKKERFSLILESASTNQTSMYLCASSLIEGAAIYFGEGSWLTVV.

The chain uses TRBV7-2 and TRBJ1-2; D possibly corresponds to TRBD1 (5 bases). Germline V gives CDR1 SGHTA, CDR2 FQGNSA. V lost 5 bases to trimming and J lost 7 bases, with 11 bases between them. CDR3 size: 12 residues. The chain's CDR3 is CASSQGTFGYTF. The CDR3 DNA sequence: TGTGCCAGCAGCCAAGGGACTTTTGGCTACACCTTC.

This clonotype has ten or more counts. The J gene is TRBJ1-3, the V gene TRBV10-3; 7 bases are a match to TRBD1. Per germline, CDR1 ENHRY and CDR2 SYGVKD. J was trimmed by 0 bases and V by 2 bases; bases with no gene match: 4. This CDR3 spans 16 amino acids. CDR3 protein: CAISEVGTASGNTIYF. CDR3 nucleotide sequence: TGTGCCATCAGTGAGGTTGGGACAGCCTCTGGAAACACCATATATTTT.